This record covers a single T cell receptor beta chain. The antigen it binds to is not known. No base-level quality is on record; no much larger clone is a single base apart. Library creation used the immunoSEQ multiplex PCR assay. TCRdb provides this immuneACCESS table in a form limited to in-frame rearrangements. Some clones are lacking; in checked studies, under half of them reflect an unresolved V gene, and why the rest are absent is not known. This sample gives some 660,000 clones in total; roughly 86% of them show up just once. The top ten clonotypes cover about 0.0094% of the sample. The CDR3, from cysteine to phenylalanine, totals 14 residues. Only the CDR3 portion is preserved as DNA: 42 bases, with reading frame beginning at the first base. In the germline V gene, CDR1 corresponds to SQVTM and CDR2 to ANQGSEA. V is cut by 1 base and J by 4 bases, and the space between the germline ends is 10 bases.

This specimen belongs to a study of shared T cell receptors in the human thymus (dated by TCRdb to 2020 to 2022). About the investigation overall: The study examined how self-reactive, shared T-cell receptor alpha chains are generated in the human thymus.

These data also formed part of another study, on human thymus T cells. In that second paper, the authors write: In Finland, the donors were immunologically healthy infants who were having open corrective cardiac surgery for congenital heart defects. Thymus tissue was obtained as surgical resects removed during corrective cardiac surgery. Usage of V and J gene segments appeared to be biased in both the thymic and the peripheral blood repertoires. Highly overlapping thymic TCR repertoires among unrelated individuals were reported in the related research. The study characterized TCR alpha and beta repertoires from about 8 infant thymus samples and a few related peripheral blood samples. Donor ages ranging from roughly 6 to 244 days were recorded, and 5 to 7 male and a couple of female infants were included in the cohort. After being mechanically released from the tissue, thymocytes were kept at -70 degrees C in pellets of roughly 10-30 million cells. Genomic DNA was extracted from frozen cell pellets with a QIAsymphony instrument. The immunoSEQ multiplex PCR assay was used to amplify the TCRB and TCRAD loci from a standardized quantity of quality-controlled genomic DNA. The V(D)J region was spanned by amplicons of a length sufficient to cover the CDR3 and to identify V and J genes. Through the commercial immunoSEQ service, the amplicons were sequenced on an Illumina platform. Primer bias and sequencing errors were corrected using previously described methods, and TCRAD and TCRB definitions followed the IMGT database. Analysis of the repertoires was done with immunoSEQ Analyzer 3.0 and VDJTools and included basic statistics, V/J segment usage, diversity estimates, rarefaction and pairwise overlap. Chao1, ChaoE, Efron-Thisted, Shannon and inverse Simpson indices were used to estimate diversity, which was also estimated on datasets down-sampled to the smallest sample. For repertoire overlap, CDR3 nucleotide sequence, V gene and J gene had to match strictly, and clustering was done by Jaccard-based multidimensional scaling. On average, roughly 850,000 unique TCRB clonotypes were obtained from thymus samples, compared with about 84,000 from blood samples.

What was sequenced was thymocytes. The sequence derives from a boy younger than two with a congenital heart defect. Donor details come from another sample of the same person, matched by shared clones. In this chain, TRBV29-1 is recombined with TRBJ1-4; TRBD1 is a possible D gene, resting on 6 matching bases. At the DNA level, the sequence is TGCAGCGTTGAAGTTTTGGACAGTAATGAAAAACTGTTTTTT. This encodes CSVEVLDSNEKLFF.